One sample yielded the 28 T cell receptor beta chains listed below, sequenced in a study of T-cell memory formation after mild COVID-19. TCRdb passed the 5' RACE reads through MiXCR, listing each CDR3 protein once. The sample lists fewer than 700,000 distinct CDR3 sequences, roughly 17% occurring once. The sample comprised PBMCs or a T cell subset sorted from them (not recorded which). These receptors originate from an adult woman who had mild COVID-19 (a few samples of this study predate the infection). Cell type and time point are not known.

This sequence joins TRBV7-2 and TRBJ1-1; D is possibly TRBD1 (6 bases). The CDR3 is 15 residues long. The V gene lost 6 bases and the J gene lost 3 bases, with 17 bases spanning the gap. Germline assignment: CDR1 SGHTA and CDR2 FQGNSA. The CDR3 DNA is TGTGCCAGCAGGGAATACAGGGATAAGTACACTGAAGCTTTCTTT. As protein: CASREYRDKYTEAFF.

This clonotype was counted a few times. V gene TRBV18 combines with J gene TRBJ1-1; D gene uncertain. The CDR3 runs to 13 residues. The V and J ends lost 2 bases and 1 base respectively, with 5 bases between them. Per the germline V gene, CDR1 is KGHSH and CDR2 is LQKENI. CDR3 region: CASSPAKNTEAFF. The CDR3 region has the DNA TGTGCCAGCTCACCAGCGAAGAACACTGAAGCTTTCTTT.

This clonotype was observed a few times. The J gene is TRBJ2-3, the V gene TRBV20-1, with TRBD2 matching 14 bases. This CDR3 has 17 residues. CDR1 and CDR2 from the germline V gene are DFQATT and SNEGSKA (reference sequence). J gave up 2 bases and V 1 base, and 5 bases lay outside the gene matches. The CDR3 reads CSARGLAGGLNTDTQYF. CDR3 DNA: TGCAGTGCTAGAGGACTAGCGGGGGGGCTGAACACAGATACGCAGTATTTT.

This clonotype was observed a few times. This sequence joins TRBV10-3 and TRBJ2-7; possible D gene TRBD1, 7 bases. This CDR3 is 15 amino acids long. Germline CDR1 is ENHRY and CDR2 is SYGVKD. The V end lost 2 bases, the J end lost 6 bases, and 17 bases lay between the germline ends. Written as DNA, the CDR3 is TGTGCCATCAGTGAGAATCAGGGGGGCCGCACCGAGCAGTACTTC. It encodes CAISENQGGRTEQYF.

The sample holds a few counts of this clonotype. The chain employs TRBV6-4 and TRBJ1-1; D remains unclear. CDR3 length: 14 residues. Per germline, CDR1 MRHNA and CDR2 SNTAGT. The ends were cut back, 0 bases at V and 4 bases at J, with 9 bases in the middle. In nucleotides, the CDR3 is TGTGCCAGCAGTGACTCGGGCAGGAGCACTGAAGCTTTCTTT. The encoded protein is CASSDSGRSTEAFF.

V and J are TRBV6-5 and TRBJ2-1, with 12 bases identical to TRBD2. There are 16 residues in the CDR3. Unmatched junction bases numbered 11, after V lost 7 bases and J lost 7 bases. Germline V gene data show CDR1 as MNHEY and CDR2 as SVGAGI. The CDR3: CASTPPGLAGPNEQFF. CDR3 DNA: TGTGCCAGCACCCCCCCCGGACTAGCGGGACCTAATGAGCAGTTCTTC.

The rearrangement joins TRBV11-3 to TRBJ2-1; 8 nucleotides line up with TRBD2. Germline assignment: CDR1 SGHNT and CDR2 YENEEA. CDR3 length: 14 amino acids. With 0 bases clipped from V and 15 bases from J, the junction kept 10 bases outside the gene matches. CDR3 sequence: CASSLDRGTSRAFF. CDR3 DNA sequence: TGTGCCAGCAGCTTAGATAGAGGGACTAGTCGTGCGTTCTTC.

This chain connects TRBV24-1 to TRBJ1-6, with a weak D call TRBD1 (6 bases). CDR3 length: 12 residues. Germline V gene lookup returns CDR1 KGHDR and CDR2 SFDVKD. V gave up 3 bases and J gave up 11 bases, with 7 bases separating them. In nucleotides, the CDR3 is TGTGCCACCAGTGATAGGGGGACACCCCTCCACTTT. Translating gives CATSDRGTPLHF.

This clonotype showed up just a few times. The gene calls are TRBV10-3 and TRBJ2-3, with 8 bases lining up with TRBD2. This CDR3 is built from 14 residues. V dropped 11 bases and J dropped 2; count of bases not matched to a gene: 9. The germline V gene encodes CDR1 ENHRY and CDR2 SYGVKD. CDR3 DNA sequence: TGTGCCTCCCGTCCGGGGGGGAACACAGATACGCAGTATTTT. As protein: CASRPGGNTDTQYF.

The CDR3 DNA follows: TGCAGTGCTCCTCGACAGGGGTTCTACAATGAGCAGTTCTTC. Encoded protein: CSAPRQGFYNEQFF. The chain links TRBV20-1 to TRBJ2-1; 8 bases fit TRBD1. The CDR3 is 14 residues long. Trimming at V came to 5 bases and at J to 3 bases, leaving 6 bases not matched to a gene. Germline loops: CDR1 DFQATT, CDR2 SNEGSKA (reference sequence).

The table lists this clonotype with many counts. The rearrangement links TRBV7-2 to TRBJ2-3; TRBD1 aligns across 7 bases. CDR3 length: 15 residues. Germline V gene sequence: CDR1 SGHTA, CDR2 FQGNSA. V trimming: 3 bases; J trimming: 0 bases; junction bases outside the gene matches: 3. The CDR3 region is CASSFTGVSTDTQYF. Here the CDR3 DNA reads TGTGCCAGCAGCTTCACAGGGGTTAGCACAGATACGCAGTATTTT.

The chain links TRBV7-9 to TRBJ2-2; 14 bases match TRBD2. This CDR3 is 15 amino acids long. Germline V gene lookup returns CDR1 SEHNR and CDR2 FQNEAQ (reference sequence). V lost 6 bases to trimming and J lost 4 bases; unmatched junction nucleotides: 1. CDR3 bases: TGTGCCAGCAGAGGACTAGCGGGGGGCACCGGGGAGCTGTTTTTT. Protein: CASRGLAGGTGELFF.

This clonotype was seen more than once but under ten times. This chain connects TRBV20-1 to TRBJ1-1; TRBD1 is a possible D gene (5 bases). Trimming pared 0 bases from V and 5 bases from J, leaving 19 bases between. The CDR3 has 16 amino acids. Germline V gives CDR1 DFQATT, CDR2 SNEGSKA (reference sequence). The CDR3 DNA reads TGCAGTGCTAGAGATTTCGGGGGAAAAAGAGGGACTGAAGCTTTCTTT. Its translation is CSARDFGGKRGTEAFF.

V usage is TRBV30 and J usage is TRBJ2-2; D remains unclear. Trimming cost V 5 bases and J 7 bases, with 11 bases left between them. The germline CDR1 and CDR2 sequences are GTSNPN and SVGIG (reference sequence). The CDR3 covers 12 residues. CDR3 bases: TGTGCCTGGGCCTTCGAAGTCGGGGAGCTGTTTTTT. It encodes CAWAFEVGELFF.

The chain joins TRBV12-3 or TRBV12-4 to TRBJ2-1; D ambiguous. The CDR3 covers 12 residues. V lost 1 base, J lost 9 bases, and 7 bases lay in between. The CDR3 region is CASSLGWSEQFF. DNA for the CDR3: TGTGCCAGCAGTTTAGGTTGGAGTGAGCAGTTCTTC.

The rearrangement uses TRBV4-1 and TRBJ2-7; either TRBD1 or TRBD2 may supply D (5 bases each). Germline V gives CDR1 MGHRA, CDR2 YSYEKL. Trimming shortened V by 4 bases and J by 3 bases, and 19 bases separated the two germline ends. The length of the CDR3 is 16 residues. CDR3 in amino acids: CASSPSAGQGGYEQYF. CDR3 coding DNA: TGCGCCAGCAGCCCGTCCGCGGGCCAGGGTGGCTACGAGCAGTACTTC.

This chain connects TRBV20-1 to TRBJ2-7; the match to TRBD2 covers 14 bases. The CDR3 extends over 15 amino acids. The germline CDR1 and CDR2 sequences are DFQATT and SNEGSKA (reference sequence). J lost 7 bases, V lost 3 bases, and 8 bases had no gene match. This CDR3 reads CSARKTSGGVGEQYF. CDR3 in DNA: TGCAGTGCTAGGAAGACTAGCGGGGGGGTAGGTGAGCAGTACTTC.

This clonotype was seen only a few times. CDR3 sequence (DNA): TGTGCCAGCAGCCAGGGGGGGAGGGTAAATGAGCAGTTCTTC. Translated, it gives CASSQGGRVNEQFF. The V and J genes are TRBV9 and TRBJ2-1, with D perhaps matching TRBD1 or TRBD2 (7 bases each). Trimming left V 4 bases short and J 7 bases short, with 15 bases between. The germline gives CDR1 SGDLS, CDR2 YYNGEE. This CDR3 is built from 14 residues.

This chain links TRBV29-1 with TRBJ2-2; D remains ambiguous. The length of the CDR3 is 15 residues. Germline values: CDR1 SQVTM, CDR2 ANQGSEA. The V end lost 5 bases, the J end lost 6 bases, and 19 bases lay between the germline ends. CDR3 DNA: TGCAGCGTTCGGTTTTTGACCGGAAAGTCCGGGGAGCTGTTTTTT. It specifies CSVRFLTGKSGELFF.

Only a few counts were recorded for this clonotype. This sequence joins TRBV7-2 and TRBJ2-2; possible D gene TRBD1, 5 bases. The V gene's germline CDR1 is SGHTA and CDR2 FQGNSA. The CDR3 has 16 residues. V shed 5 bases and J shed 3 bases, with 16 bases lying between them. In nucleotides, the CDR3 is TGTGCCAGCAGCCTTCAGGGTAACATAGACACCGGGGAGCTGTTTTTT. Translating it yields CASSLQGNIDTGELFF.

This clonotype has just a few counts. V and J are TRBV5-1 and TRBJ1-1; perhaps TRBD1 as D (6 bases). Trimming removed 2 bases from V and 1 base from J, with 12 bases in between. CDR1 is SGHRS, CDR2 YFSETQ, per germline. CDR3 length equals 15 residues. CDR3 in DNA: TGCGCCAGCAGCTTTAAGGGGGATTGGAACACTGAAGCTTTCTTT. Its translation: CASSFKGDWNTEAFF.

This clonotype was detected ten times or more. The chain carries TRBV24-1 and TRBJ2-7; TRBD1 is a possible D gene (6 bases). The CDR3 is 13 residues long. Between the trimmed V and J ends, which lost 8 bases and 2 bases, there was a span of 12 bases. Germline CDR1 KGHDR, CDR2 SFDVKD. The DNA for the CDR3 is TGTGCCACCATTGACAGGAGACCCTACGAGCAGTACTTC. As protein: CATIDRRPYEQYF.

The rearrangement joins TRBV12-3 or TRBV12-4 to TRBJ1-4; 9 nucleotides align to TRBD1. Trimming took 2 bases from V and 11 from J; bases not matched to a gene: 6. The CDR3 consists of 14 residues. CDR3 protein: CASSLKQGAQKLFF. The CDR3 DNA follows: TGTGCCAGCAGTTTAAAACAGGGGGCTCAGAAACTGTTTTTT.

This clonotype came up a few times. J is TRBJ2-7 and V is TRBV7-9; 8 bases match TRBD2. This CDR3 has 14 amino acids. With V trimmed by 4 bases and J by 7 bases, 9 bases remained unmatched. Germline V gene lookup returns CDR1 SEHNR and CDR2 FQNEAQ (reference sequence). This CDR3 reads CASSSSGGTEEQYF. The CDR3 coding sequence is TGTGCCAGCAGCTCAAGCGGGGGCACCGAGGAGCAGTACTTC.

The sample holds a few counts of this clonotype. The rearrangement links TRBV9 to TRBJ1-3, with TRBD1 identical over 12 bases. J was trimmed by 3 bases and V by 4 bases; bases with no gene match: 14. Germline CDR1 reads SGDLS; CDR2 reads YYNGEE. This CDR3 is built from 19 residues. The CDR3 reads CASSLPGQGAREDGNTIYF. Written as DNA, the CDR3 is TGTGCCAGCAGCTTACCGGGACAGGGGGCGAGAGAGGATGGAAACACCATATATTTT.

Ten or more counts support this clonotype. The chain links TRBV12-3 or TRBV12-4 to TRBJ1-5, with no clear D. This CDR3 spans 13 amino acids. Trimming took 4 bases from V and 5 from J, leaving 9 bases between them. The CDR3 reads CASSSTTDQPQHF. CDR3 nucleotide sequence: TGTGCCAGCAGTTCTACGACGGATCAGCCCCAGCATTTT.

The V and J genes are TRBV5-6 and TRBJ1-3; D is uncertain. From germline, CDR1 is SGHDT and CDR2 YYEEEE. The CDR3 runs to 12 residues. V lost 4 bases to trimming and J lost 11 bases, with 13 bases between them. In DNA, the CDR3 is TGTGCCAGCAGCCAAAGGACGGCCGCCATATATTTT. Protein product: CASSQRTAAIYF.

This clonotype was found a few times. V usage is TRBV12-3 or TRBV12-4 and J usage is TRBJ2-1; 8 nucleotides agree with TRBD2. The CDR3 has 15 amino acids. J was trimmed by 2 bases and V by 6 bases; bases with no gene match: 6. CDR3 amino acids: CASSNRGLAYNEQFF. The CDR3, as DNA: TGTGCCAGCAGCAACCGGGGACTAGCCTACAATGAGCAGTTCTTC.